Each of the 18 T cell receptor beta chains below was sequenced from the same sample in a study of OX40 agonist ivuxolimab in advanced cancers. The data were produced by immunoSEQ multiplex PCR, yet TCRdb's version contains in-frame clones alone and is incomplete. The table records about 54,000 clones, 80% to 90% of them present only once. The specimen was CD4+ or CD8+ T cells sorted from blood, collected in a trial of the OX40 agonist ivuxolimab. These receptors were taken from an adult with an advanced solid tumor such as melanoma, head and neck, liver or kidney cancer.

This chain connects TRBV10-3 to TRBJ1-5; the D gene is possibly TRBD1 (6 bases). Looked up from germline, CDR1 is ENHRY and CDR2 is SYGVKD. The CDR3 contains 15 residues. The germline V and J ends were trimmed by 10 bases and 4 bases, with 20 bases remaining between them. CDR3 in DNA: TGTGCCACGACCGAGGGGGGAGTGGGTAATCAGCCCCAGCATTTT. It yields the protein CATTEGGVGNQPQHF.

V and J are TRBV12-5 and TRBJ2-1; D unclear. The ends were cut back, 7 bases at V and 0 bases at J, with 1 base in the middle. This CDR3 region has 11 residues. Germline V gene data show CDR1 as LGHNT and CDR2 as FRNRAP. The CDR3 DNA reads as TGTGCTAGTGCCTCCTACAATGAGCAGTTCTTC. It specifies CASASYNEQFF.

The V call is TRBV7-2, the J call TRBJ2-5; D is uncertain. Germline CDR1 is SGHTA and CDR2 is FQGNSA. The V end lost 0 bases, the J end lost 5 bases, and 7 bases lay between the germline ends. The CDR3 totals 13 residues. In nucleotides, the CDR3 is TGTGCCAGCAGCTTAGCTCGGGCGGAGACCCAGTACTTC. Translation: CASSLARAETQYF. The full variable domain, its missing parts supplied by reference TRBV7-2 and TRBJ2-5, is GAGVSQSPSNKVTEKGKDVELRCDPISGHTALYWYRQSLGQGLEFLIYFQGNSAPDKSGLPSDRFSAERTGGSVSTLTIQRTQQEDSAVYLCASSLARAETQYFGPGTRLLVL.

This clone has a handful of counts. The chain uses TRBV19 and TRBJ1-1, with no clear D. V lost 10 bases and J 2 bases, leaving 14 bases between the germline ends. The length of the CDR3 is 13 residues. The germline gives CDR1 LNHDA, CDR2 SQIVND (reference sequence). The DNA for the CDR3 is TGTGCCACCTCCCCGCGGGAAAACACTGAAGCTTTCTTT. Its translation: CATSPRENTEAFF. Together with reference TRBV19 and TRBJ1-1, the CDR3 gives the full variable domain: DGGITQSPKYLFRKEGQNVTLSCEQNLNHDAMYWYRQDPGQGLRLIYYSQIVNDFQKGDIAEGYSVSREKKESFPLTVTSAQKNPTAFYLCATSPRENTEAFFGQGTRLTVV.

The CDR3 is CASSSGLAGELRFSYEQYF. The CDR3 nucleotides read TGTGCCAGCAGTTCCGGACTAGCGGGAGAGTTGAGGTTCTCCTACGAGCAGTACTTC. The chain has TRBV11-2 and TRBJ2-7; 13 bases align to TRBD2. V gave up 6 bases and J gave up 0 bases; unmatched junction bases: 14. Per the germline V gene, CDR1 is SGHAT and CDR2 is FQNNGV. CDR3 length equals 19 residues.

This clone was seen only once. The genes are TRBV6-5 and TRBJ1-4; a weak D match, TRBD1 (6 bases). V lost 10 bases and J lost 5, with 14 bases in between. There are 13 residues in the CDR3. Germline assignment: CDR1 MNHEY and CDR2 SVGAGI. For the CDR3, the DNA is TGTGCCACCTCGGACAGACCGAATGAAAAACTGTTTTTT. Its protein is CATSDRPNEKLFF.

This rearrangement joins TRBV10-3 to TRBJ1-1; 9 bases are a match to TRBD1. The CDR3 sequence is 12 residues long. Trimming cost V 8 bases and J 3 bases; bases outside gene matches: 1. Germline lookup yields CDR1 ENHRY and CDR2 SYGVKD. The CDR3: CAIRQGDTEAFF. The DNA of the CDR3 is TGTGCCATCCGACAGGGGGACACTGAAGCTTTCTTT.

This clone is a singleton in its sample. The chain joins TRBV5-1 to TRBJ2-7; TRBD1 matches at 7 bases. J was trimmed by 6 bases and V by 7 bases; bases with no gene match: 10. The germline gives CDR1 SGHRS, CDR2 YFSETQ. This CDR3 comprises 13 residues. The CDR3 reads CASGRQGSREQYF. The CDR3 nucleotides are TGCGCCAGCGGAAGACAGGGATCTCGCGAGCAGTACTTC.

The rearrangement joins TRBV7-9 to TRBJ1-2; no reliable D call. V lost 5 bases and J 7 bases, leaving 17 bases between the germline ends. CDR1 SEHNR and CDR2 FQNEAQ come from the germline V gene (reference sequence). This CDR3 has 14 residues. CDR3 residues: CASSLGVRLGGYTF. As DNA, the CDR3 is TGTGCCAGCAGCCTTGGTGTACGCCTCGGTGGCTACACCTTC.

Only one count was recorded for this clone. The gene calls are TRBV7-9 and TRBJ2-7, with no clear D. The CDR3 has 15 residues. Germline-derived CDR1 and CDR2 are SEHNR and FQNEAQ (reference sequence). V was clipped by 5 bases and J by 2 bases, with 16 bases between them. The chain's CDR3 is CASSPLSQLAYEQYF. The CDR3 bases are TGTGCCAGCAGCCCCCTCTCCCAGCTAGCCTACGAGCAGTACTTC.

V usage is TRBV28 and J usage is TRBJ2-3; D is uncertain. The length of the CDR3 is 15 residues. Trimming removed 3 bases from V and 0 bases from J, with 10 bases in between. Germline loops: CDR1 MDHEN, CDR2 SYDVKM. Here the CDR3 reads CASSLSADSTDTQYF. The CDR3 bases are TGTGCCAGCAGTTTGTCGGCAGATAGCACAGATACGCAGTATTTT.

The gene calls are TRBV19 and TRBJ2-7, with 10 nucleotides matching TRBD2. The J segment lost 3 bases and the V segment lost 6 bases, leaving 8 bases of the junction unmatched. The CDR3 runs to 15 residues. CDR1 is LNHDA and CDR2 is SQIVND in the germline V gene (reference sequence). In DNA, the CDR3 is TGTGCCAGTAGCAGTCTTGCTAGCGGGAGCTACGAGCAGTACTTC. Its protein is CASSSLASGSYEQYF. Using reference TRBV19 and TRBJ2-7 for the parts outside the CDR3, the full variable domain is DGGITQSPKYLFRKEGQNVTLSCEQNLNHDAMYWYRQDPGQGLRLIYYSQIVNDFQKGDIAEGYSVSREKKESFPLTVTSAQKNPTAFYLCASSSLASGSYEQYFGPGTRLTVT.

The chain uses TRBV4-1 and TRBJ2-7; either TRBD1 or TRBD2 may fit D (6 bases each). CDR3 size: 15 residues. Germline CDR1 reads MGHRA; CDR2 reads YSYEKL. V shed 0 bases and J shed 7 bases, with 16 bases lying between them. The CDR3 loop reads CASSQDLGGGREQYF. In DNA, the CDR3 is TGCGCCAGCAGCCAAGATCTCGGAGGGGGGAGGGAGCAGTACTTC.

The rearrangement joins TRBV30 to TRBJ1-3; D unresolved. The V end was cut by 0 bases, the J end by 4 bases, with 4 bases between. The germline V gene has CDR1 GTSNPN and CDR2 SVGIG (reference sequence). This CDR3 contains 12 residues. The CDR3 loop is CAWSVNGNTIYF. As DNA, the CDR3 is TGTGCCTGGAGTGTTAACGGAAACACCATATATTTT. Variable domain in full (rest from reference TRBV30 and TRBJ1-3): SQTIHQWPATLVQPVGSPLSLECTVEGTSNPNLYWYRQAAGRGLQLLFYSVGIGQISSEVPQNLSASRPQDRQFILSSKKLLLSDSGFYLCAWSVNGNTIYFGEGSWLTVV.

The chain recombines TRBV6-1 with TRBJ1-5; no definite D call. Trimming left V 5 bases short and J 6 bases short, with 14 bases between. The CDR3 covers 14 residues. Per the germline V gene, CDR1 is MNHNS and CDR2 is SASEGT. CDR3 DNA sequence: TGTGCCAGCAGTTGGGATTTGGCTGGTCAGCCCCAGCATTTT. This gives the protein CASSWDLAGQPQHF.

The chain uses TRBV28 and TRBJ2-4, with 9 positions matching TRBD2. Germline values: CDR1 MDHEN, CDR2 SYDVKM. With 1 base clipped from V and 5 bases from J, the junction kept 3 bases outside the gene matches. The CDR3 extends over 15 amino acids. The CDR3 loop reads CASSLLASGENIQYF. The DNA for the CDR3 is TGTGCCAGCAGTTTATTGGCTAGCGGGGAAAACATTCAGTACTTC.

The gene calls are TRBV29-1 and TRBJ1-1; D might be TRBD1 (6 bases). Trimming took 6 bases from V and 1 from J, leaving 12 bases between them. Germline V CDR1 and CDR2: SQVTM, ANQGSEA. CDR3 length equals 13 residues. In DNA form, the CDR3 reads TGCAGCGTGATTAACAGGGCGAACACTGAAGCTTTCTTT. It encodes CSVINRANTEAFF.

This clone was counted between two and nine times. An end of the junction does not agree with germline; a read error may underlie this. Here the CDR3 reads CASSLGGTVNEQFF. In nucleotides, the CDR3 is TGTGCTAGCAGCTTAGGTGGGACGGTGAATGAGCAGTTCTTC. The chain joins TRBV7-7 to TRBJ2-1; possibly TRBD1 or TRBD2 for D (5 bases each). The CDR3 extends over 14 amino acids. The germline CDR1 and CDR2 sequences are SSHAT and FNYEAQ (reference sequence).